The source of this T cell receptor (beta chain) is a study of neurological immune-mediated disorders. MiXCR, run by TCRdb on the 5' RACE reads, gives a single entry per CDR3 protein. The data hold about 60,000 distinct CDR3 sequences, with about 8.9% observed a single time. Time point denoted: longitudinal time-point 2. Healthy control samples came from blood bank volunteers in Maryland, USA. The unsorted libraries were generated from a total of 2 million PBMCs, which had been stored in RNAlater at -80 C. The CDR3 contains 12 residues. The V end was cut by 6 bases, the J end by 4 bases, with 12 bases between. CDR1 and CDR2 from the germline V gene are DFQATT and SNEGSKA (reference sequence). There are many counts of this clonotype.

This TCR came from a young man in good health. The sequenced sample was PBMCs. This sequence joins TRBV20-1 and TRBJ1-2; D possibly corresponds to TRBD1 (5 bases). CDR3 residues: CSAPGGTYGYTF. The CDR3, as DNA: TGCAGTGCCCCCGGGGGGACCTATGGCTACACCTTC.